These 20 T cell receptor beta chains originate from one sample sequenced in a study of T cells in Graves' hyperthyroidism and ophthalmopathy. RNA transcripts yielded amplified TCR beta CDR3 regions. Researchers ran a first-round RT-PCR on the TCR CDR3 using the HTBI primer set. TCRdb processed the multiplex PCR reads anew with MiXCR; each CDR3 protein has one entry. Seen here are 300,000 to 450,000 distinct CDR3 sequences, around an eighth observed once, and the top ten hold less than 25%. The sample comprised blood. Receptors originate from a man aged 30-40 years with Graves' hyperthyroidism that later progressed to Graves' ophthalmopathy.

The CDR3 protein is CAWTPYSSGNTIYF. As DNA, the CDR3 is TGTGCCTGGACCCCCTACAGCTCTGGAAACACCATATATTTT. The chain recombines TRBV30 with TRBJ1-3; D is ambiguous. Trimming removed 4 bases at V and 0 bases at J, with 10 bases between. CDR3 length: 14 amino acids. The germline V gene has CDR1 GTSNPN and CDR2 SVGIG (reference sequence).

This clonotype was recorded at least ten times. This sequence joins TRBV28 and TRBJ1-5; 9 bases fit TRBD1. V was pared by 5 bases and J by 1 base, with 3 bases of the junction left unmatched. This CDR3 contains 15 residues. Germline CDR1 and CDR2: MDHEN and SYDVKM. CDR3 loop: CASSVGTGSNQPQHF. CDR3 sequence (DNA): TGTGCCAGCAGTGTCGGGACAGGGAGCAATCAGCCCCAGCATTTT.

Many counts were recorded for this clonotype. The V call is TRBV28, the J call TRBJ2-5; weak D call: TRBD1 (7 bases). CDR1 and CDR2 (germline): MDHEN, SYDVKM. The CDR3 is made up of 12 amino acids. V lost 5 bases and J lost 5, with 9 bases in between. The CDR3 spells CASSPGGETQYF. In nucleotides, the CDR3 is TGTGCCAGCAGTCCAGGGGGGGAGACCCAGTACTTC.

The CDR3 here is CASSQENTDTQYF. Here the CDR3 DNA reads TGTGCCAGCAGCCAAGAAAATACAGATACGCAGTATTTT. This chain uses TRBV14 with TRBJ2-3; D remains ambiguous. Trimming pared 0 bases from V and 3 bases from J, leaving 4 bases between. The CDR3 contains 13 residues. CDR1 SGHDN and CDR2 FVKESK come from the germline V gene.

This clonotype was observed at least ten times. This rearrangement joins TRBV28 to TRBJ1-3; no clear D gene. Trimming took off 6 bases at V and 0 bases at J, with 6 bases between the two ends. CDR1 is MDHEN, CDR2 SYDVKM, per germline. CDR3 length equals 13 residues. In DNA, the CDR3 is TGTGCCAGCAGACTCAACTCTGGAAACACCATATATTTT. This codes for CASRLNSGNTIYF.

On this clonotype itself: This could be a read error, since a much larger clone is one nucleotide away. The chain carries TRBV12-3 or TRBV12-4 and TRBJ1-4; D is possibly TRBD1 (6 bases). The V gene lost 8 bases and the J gene lost 8 bases, with 15 bases spanning the gap. This CDR3 spans 13 amino acids. CDR3 sequence: CASQRGAGEKLFF. CDR3 nucleotides: TGTGCCAGCCAGAGGGGGGCAGGGGAAAAACTGTTTTTT.

In its sample, this clonotype was seen many times. V gene TRBV7-9 combines with J gene TRBJ2-7; D might be TRBD1 or TRBD2, each matching 5 bases. In germline, CDR1 is SEHNR, CDR2 FQNEAQ (reference sequence). This CDR3 has 14 residues. V shed 8 bases and J shed 2 bases, with 16 bases lying between them. The CDR3 bases are TGTGCCAGCGGGACGAGGGTCGGTCCCTACGAGCAGTACTTC. Its protein product is CASGTRVGPYEQYF.

This clonotype occurred a few times. One junction end disagrees with the germline gene, perhaps due to a read error. The chain has TRBV4-2 and TRBJ2-1; D remains unclear. CDR3 length: 16 residues. The germline V gene encodes CDR1 LGHNA and CDR2 YNFKEQ. The CDR3 DNA reads TGTGCCGGCAGCCAAGACGGCAGTAACTCCTACAATGAGCAGTTCTTC. This gives the protein CAGSQDGSNSYNEQFF.

This clonotype was counted ten times or more. The chain links TRBV28 to TRBJ1-2; tentatively, D is TRBD1 (6 bases). The CDR3 sequence is 14 residues long. In germline, CDR1 is MDHEN, CDR2 SYDVKM. V was pared by 10 bases and J by 2 bases, with 17 bases between. The CDR3 here is CATKIPGANYGYTF. CDR3 DNA: TGTGCCACCAAAATTCCAGGGGCGAACTATGGCTACACCTTC.

This clonotype has ten or more counts. The chain is built from TRBV28 and TRBJ2-3; possible D gene TRBD2, 5 bases. Germline CDR1 MDHEN, CDR2 SYDVKM. V gave up 3 bases and J gave up 3 bases, with 10 bases separating them. This CDR3 has 14 amino acids. The CDR3 DNA follows: TGTGCCAGCAGTTTTCGGCTAGCAACAGATACGCAGTATTTT. It encodes CASSFRLATDTQYF.

This clonotype was seen a handful of times. The chain recombines TRBV6-1 with TRBJ2-3; D might be TRBD2 (6 bases). V was trimmed by 6 bases and J by 3 bases, leaving 19 bases between them. CDR1 and CDR2 (germline): MNHNS, SASEGT. The CDR3 loop spans 16 amino acids. The CDR3 sequence: CASSPVVTSITDTQYF. Written as DNA, the CDR3 is TGTGCCAGCAGCCCAGTTGTGACTAGTATTACAGATACGCAGTATTTT.

The V gene is TRBV20-1, the J gene TRBJ2-7; the match to TRBD1 covers 11 bases. CDR1 is DFQATT and CDR2 is SNEGSKA in the germline V gene (reference sequence). This CDR3 contains 13 residues. The V segment lost 6 bases and the J segment 6 bases; nucleotides outside the gene matches: 7. The CDR3 DNA is TGCAGTGCCACGAGGACAGGGGGCGGCGAGCAGTACTTC. It encodes CSATRTGGGEQYF.

This clonotype occurred many times. The CDR3 reads CASSLPGTSGGAYNEQFF. The CDR3 DNA sequence: TGTGCCAGCAGCTTACCCGGGACTAGCGGGGGGGCCTACAATGAGCAGTTCTTC. This rearrangement joins TRBV11-3 to TRBJ2-1; TRBD2 aligns across 16 bases. This CDR3 has 18 amino acids. The germline CDR1 and CDR2 sequences are SGHNT and YENEEA. Trimming took 2 bases from V and 2 from J; bases not matched to a gene: 3.

This sequence joins TRBV7-7 and TRBJ2-2; unclear D gene. Germline values: CDR1 SSHAT, CDR2 FNYEAQ (reference sequence). The ends were cut back, 5 bases at V and 2 bases at J, with 6 bases in the middle. The CDR3 runs to 13 residues. This CDR3 is CASSQENTGELFF. The CDR3 nucleotides are TGTGCCAGCAGCCAGGAAAACACCGGGGAGCTGTTTTTT.

As DNA, the CDR3 is TGCAGTGCTAGTTTTACGGGGACGAATGAGCAGTTCTTC. It yields the protein CSASFTGTNEQFF. The rearrangement uses TRBV20-1 and TRBJ2-1; TRBD1 or TRBD2 may be the D gene (5 bases each). The CDR3 length is 13 residues. Germline loops: CDR1 DFQATT, CDR2 SNEGSKA (reference sequence). Between the trimmed V and J ends, which lost 3 bases and 7 bases, there was a span of 13 bases.

This clonotype was seen more than once but under ten times. The chain employs TRBV28 and TRBJ1-5; D remains unclear. The CDR3 consists of 13 residues. Per germline, CDR1 MDHEN and CDR2 SYDVKM. Trimming stripped 6 bases from V and 5 bases from J, with 11 bases between. The CDR3 DNA reads as TGTGCCAGCAGCAGGTATGGGGATCAGCCCCAGCATTTT. It is translated as CASSRYGDQPQHF.

The chain is built from TRBV3-1 and TRBJ2-1; the D gene is possibly TRBD1 (5 bases). The germline V gene encodes CDR1 LGHDT and CDR2 YNNKEL (reference sequence). V dropped 6 bases and J dropped 0 bases, with 12 bases sitting between them. The CDR3 loop spans 15 amino acids. This CDR3 is CASSPGKGSYNEQFF. The CDR3 DNA reads as TGTGCCAGCAGTCCAGGGAAGGGCTCCTACAATGAGCAGTTCTTC.

The table lists this clonotype with a few counts. The chain employs TRBV7-3 and TRBJ1-1; D call uncertain. The germline V gene encodes CDR1 SGHTA and CDR2 FQGTGA. The CDR3 sequence is 13 residues long. The ends were cut back, 2 bases at V and 4 bases at J, with 8 bases in the middle. The CDR3 bases are TGTGCCAGCAGCTTATGGTTGTTCACTGAAGCTTTCTTT. Translated, it gives CASSLWLFTEAFF.

This rearrangement joins TRBV9 to TRBJ2-2, with a weak D call TRBD1 (6 bases). The V end was cut by 3 bases, the J end by 5 bases, with 14 bases between. The CDR3 contains 15 residues. Germline assignment: CDR1 SGDLS and CDR2 YYNGEE. The CDR3 region has the DNA TGTGCCAGCAGCGGAACGGACAGTGGGACCGGGGAGCTGTTTTTT. Encoded protein: CASSGTDSGTGELFF. Full variable domain (rest looked up from reference TRBV9 and TRBJ2-2): DSGVTQTPKHLITATGQRVTLRCSPRSGDLSVYWYQQSLDQGLQFLIQYYNGEERAKGNILERFSAQQFPDLHSELNLSSLELGDSALYFCASSGTDSGTGELFFGEGSRLTVL.

This clonotype was seen ten or more times. The chain employs TRBV5-1 and TRBJ1-1, with no clear D. The V gene lost 5 bases and the J gene lost 0 bases, with 11 bases spanning the gap. Germline CDR1 reads SGHRS; CDR2 reads YFSETQ. The CDR3 covers 14 residues. For the CDR3, the DNA is TGCGCCAGCAGGGTCAACGTTCTGAACACTGAAGCTTTCTTT. Translation gives CASRVNVLNTEAFF.